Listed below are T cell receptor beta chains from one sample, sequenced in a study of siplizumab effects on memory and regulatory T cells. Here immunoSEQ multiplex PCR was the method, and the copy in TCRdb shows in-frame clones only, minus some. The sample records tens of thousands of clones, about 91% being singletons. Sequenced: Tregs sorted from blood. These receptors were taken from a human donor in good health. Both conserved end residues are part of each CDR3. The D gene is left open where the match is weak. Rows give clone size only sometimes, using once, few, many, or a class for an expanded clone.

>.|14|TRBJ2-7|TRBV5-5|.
CASSLVPSTYEQYF
TGTGCCAGCAGCTTGGTCCCCTCCACCTACGAGCAGTACTTC
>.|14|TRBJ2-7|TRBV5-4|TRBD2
CASSLAASGGRQYF
TGTGCCAGCAGCTTGGCTGCTAGCGGGGGACGGCAGTACTTC
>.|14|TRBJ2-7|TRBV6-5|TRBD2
CASRIAGGPVEQYF
TGTGCCAGCCGGATAGCGGGGGGGCCTGTGGAGCAGTACTTC
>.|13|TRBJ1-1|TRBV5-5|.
CASSSRTGTEAFF
TGTGCCAGCAGCTCTCGGACGGGGACTGAAGCTTTCTTT
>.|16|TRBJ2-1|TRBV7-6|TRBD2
CASSKETGGLYNEQFF
TGTGCCAGCAGCAAGGAGACGGGGGGGCTCTACAATGAGCAGTTCTTC
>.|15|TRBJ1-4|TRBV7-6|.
CASSDSGVTNEKLFF
TGTGCCAGCAGCGACTCAGGGGTAACTAATGAAAAACTGTTTTTT
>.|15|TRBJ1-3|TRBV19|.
CASSRGPGQPNTIYF
TGTGCCAGTAGTAGGGGACCGGGACAACCGAACACCATATATTTT
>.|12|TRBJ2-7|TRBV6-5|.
CASSEQGDEQYF
TGTGCCAGCAGTGAACAGGGAGACGAGCAGTACTTC
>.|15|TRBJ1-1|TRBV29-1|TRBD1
CSAPGTGGAGTEAFF
TGCAGCGCTCCCGGGACAGGGGGCGCGGGAACTGAAGCTTTCTTT
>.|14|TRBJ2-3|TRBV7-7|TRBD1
CASSPQGAGDTQYF
TGTGCCAGCAGCCCACAGGGGGCCGGAGATACGCAGTATTTT
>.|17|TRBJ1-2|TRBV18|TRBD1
CASSPFPMGTGGVGYTF
TGTGCCAGCTCACCCTTCCCCATGGGGACAGGGGGCGTTGGCTACACCTTC
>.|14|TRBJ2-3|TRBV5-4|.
CASSLSWTGDTQYF
TGTGCCAGCAGCTTGAGTTGGACGGGAGATACGCAGTATTTT
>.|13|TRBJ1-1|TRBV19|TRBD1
CASQDRGNTEAFF
TGTGCCAGTCAGGACAGGGGGAACACTGAAGCTTTCTTT
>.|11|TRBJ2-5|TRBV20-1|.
CSARKGETQYF
TGCAGTGCCAGAAAAGGGGAGACCCAGTACTTC
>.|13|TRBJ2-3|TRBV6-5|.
CASSFPGTDTQYF
TGTGCCAGCAGTTTCCCGGGGACAGATACGCAGTATTTT
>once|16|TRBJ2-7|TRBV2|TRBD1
CASSEVGDRAPYEQYF
TGTGCCAGCAGTGAAGTAGGAGACAGGGCACCCTACGAGCAGTACTTC
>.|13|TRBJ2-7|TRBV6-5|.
CASSYRASYEQYF
TGTGCCAGCAGTTACAGGGCTTCCTACGAGCAGTACTTC
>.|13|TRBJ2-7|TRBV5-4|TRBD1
CASRRTGTYEQYF
TGTGCCAGCAGGAGGACAGGCACCTACGAGCAGTACTTC
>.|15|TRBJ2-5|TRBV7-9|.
CASSFGFSGRKTQYF
TGTGCCAGCAGCTTTGGGTTTTCAGGGCGAAAGACCCAGTACTTC
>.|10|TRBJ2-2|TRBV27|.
CASKTGELFF
TGTGCCAGCAAGACCGGGGAGCTGTTTTTT
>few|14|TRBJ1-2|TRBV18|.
CASSRPSGADGYTF
TGTGCCAGCTCACGTCCCTCAGGGGCGGATGGCTACACCTTC
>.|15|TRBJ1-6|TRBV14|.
CASSQGAGGNSPLHF
TGTGCCAGCAGCCAGGGTGCGGGGGGGAATTCACCCCTCCACTTT
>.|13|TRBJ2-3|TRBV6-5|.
CASSYSIDLTQYF
TGTGCCAGCAGTTACTCGATAGACCTTACGCAGTATTTT
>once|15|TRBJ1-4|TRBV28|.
CASSSARRGLEKLFF
TGTGCCAGCAGTTCAGCTAGGAGGGGTCTCGAAAAACTGTTTTTT
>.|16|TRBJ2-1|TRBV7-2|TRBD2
CASSWTSGGFYNEQFF
TGTGCCAGCAGTTGGACTAGCGGGGGGTTTTACAATGAGCAGTTCTTC
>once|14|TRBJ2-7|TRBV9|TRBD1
CASSVRQGGDEQYF
TGTGCCAGCAGCGTTAGACAGGGGGGGGACGAGCAGTACTTC
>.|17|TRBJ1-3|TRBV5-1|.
CASSLVGPAYSGNTIYF
TGCGCCAGCAGCTTGGTAGGTCCGGCCTACTCTGGAAACACCATATATTTT
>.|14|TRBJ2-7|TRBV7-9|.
CASSLTRTVYEQYF
TGTGCCAGCAGCTTAACCCGGACAGTCTACGAGCAGTACTTC
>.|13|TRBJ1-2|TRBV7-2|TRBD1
CASSSWDSYGYTF
TGTGCCAGCAGCTCCTGGGACAGCTATGGCTACACCTTC
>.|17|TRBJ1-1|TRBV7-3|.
CASSLNTVSGLNTEAFF
TGTGCCAGCAGCTTAAACACCGTGTCGGGGCTCAACACTGAAGCTTTCTTT
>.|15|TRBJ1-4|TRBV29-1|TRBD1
CSASIAGTANEKLFF
TGCAGCGCTAGTATTGCTGGGACAGCTAATGAAAAACTGTTTTTT
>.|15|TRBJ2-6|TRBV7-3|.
CASSARPSGANVLTF
TGTGCCAGCAGCGCCAGGCCCTCTGGGGCCAACGTCCTGACTTTC
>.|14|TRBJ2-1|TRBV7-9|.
CASSSTVGFDEQFF
TGTGCCAGCAGCTCGACAGTAGGTTTTGATGAGCAGTTCTTC
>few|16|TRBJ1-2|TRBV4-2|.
CASSQDSGASVYGYTF
TGTGCCAGCAGCCAAGATTCCGGGGCCTCCGTCTATGGCTACACCTTC
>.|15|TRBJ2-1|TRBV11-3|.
CASSLGRLEVNEQFF
TGTGCCAGCAGCTTAGGGCGACTAGAAGTCAATGAGCAGTTCTTC
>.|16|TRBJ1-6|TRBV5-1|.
CASSLDGSTYNSPLHF
TGCGCCAGCAGCTTGGACGGGAGCACCTATAATTCACCCCTCCACTTT
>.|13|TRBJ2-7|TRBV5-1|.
CASTRGPGYEQYF
TGCGCCAGTACACGGGGTCCGGGCTACGAGCAGTACTTC
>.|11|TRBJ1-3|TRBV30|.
CAWTRGNTIYF
TGTGCCTGGACAAGAGGAAACACCATATATTTT
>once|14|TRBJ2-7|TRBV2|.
CASRTPGAVYEQYF
TGTGCCAGCAGAACCCCCGGGGCCGTCTACGAGCAGTACTTC
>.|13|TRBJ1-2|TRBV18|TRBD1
CASSGDSNYGYTF
TGTGCCAGCTCCGGGGACAGCAACTATGGCTACACCTTC
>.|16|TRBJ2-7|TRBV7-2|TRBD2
CASSYGRSGGRLEQYF
TGTGCCAGCAGCTACGGAAGATCGGGGGGACGTCTCGAGCAGTACTTC
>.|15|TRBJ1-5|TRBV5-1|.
CASSLAGRESQPQHF
TGCGCCAGCAGCTTGGCCGGTAGGGAAAGTCAGCCCCAGCATTTT
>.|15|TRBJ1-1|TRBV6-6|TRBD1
CASSPLQGWGTEAFF
TGTGCCAGCAGTCCTCTACAGGGGTGGGGGACTGAAGCTTTCTTT
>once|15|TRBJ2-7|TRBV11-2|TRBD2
CASSSPAGGRYEQYF
TGTGCCAGCAGCTCCCCAGCGGGGGGGAGGTACGAGCAGTACTTC
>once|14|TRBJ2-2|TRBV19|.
CASSIDVATGELFF
TGTGCCAGTAGTATAGATGTGGCCACCGGGGAGCTGTTTTTT
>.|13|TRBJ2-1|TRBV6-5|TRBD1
CASSPDRGHEQFF
TGTGCCAGCAGCCCGGACAGGGGCCATGAGCAGTTCTTC
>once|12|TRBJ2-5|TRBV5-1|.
CASPGTVETQYF
TGCGCCAGCCCTGGGACGGTAGAGACCCAGTACTTC
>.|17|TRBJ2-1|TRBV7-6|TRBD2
CASSRRTSSGSYNEQFF
TGTGCCAGCAGCCGCAGGACTAGCTCTGGCTCCTACAATGAGCAGTTCTTC
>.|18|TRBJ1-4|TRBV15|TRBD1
CATSTLSRDRGRGEKLFF
TGTGCCACCAGCACCCTGTCCCGGGACAGGGGGCGAGGGGAAAAACTGTTTTTT